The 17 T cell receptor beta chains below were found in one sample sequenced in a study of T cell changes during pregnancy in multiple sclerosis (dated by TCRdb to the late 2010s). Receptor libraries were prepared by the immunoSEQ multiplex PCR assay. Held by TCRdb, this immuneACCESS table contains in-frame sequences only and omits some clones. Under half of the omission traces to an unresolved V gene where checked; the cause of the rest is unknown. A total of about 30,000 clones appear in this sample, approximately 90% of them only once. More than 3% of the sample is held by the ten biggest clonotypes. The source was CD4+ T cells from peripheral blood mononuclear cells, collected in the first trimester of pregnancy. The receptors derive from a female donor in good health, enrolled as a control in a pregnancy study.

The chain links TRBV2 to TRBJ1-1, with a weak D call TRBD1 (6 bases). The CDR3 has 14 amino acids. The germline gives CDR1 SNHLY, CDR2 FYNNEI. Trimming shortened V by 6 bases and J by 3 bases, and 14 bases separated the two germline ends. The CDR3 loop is CASRPTGLYTEAFF. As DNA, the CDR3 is TGTGCCAGCAGGCCAACAGGGTTGTACACTGAAGCTTTCTTT.

CDR3 coding DNA: TGTGCCAGCAGTGAAGTCGTAAATGAGCAGTTCTTC. It translates to CASSEVVNEQFF. The chain carries TRBV6-1 and TRBJ2-1; D unclear. The CDR3 covers 12 residues. CDR1 is MNHNS, CDR2 SASEGT, per germline. V lost 1 base and J lost 7, with 5 bases in between.

Here the CDR3 reads CASSWTGATNEKLFF. The CDR3, as DNA: TGTGCCAGCAGTTGGACAGGGGCAACTAATGAAAAACTGTTTTTT. The chain uses TRBV6-5 and TRBJ1-4, with 9 bases identical to TRBD1. The V segment lost 4 bases and the J segment 0 bases; nucleotides outside the gene matches: 0. The germline CDR1 and CDR2 sequences are MNHEY and SVGAGI. The CDR3 loop spans 15 amino acids.

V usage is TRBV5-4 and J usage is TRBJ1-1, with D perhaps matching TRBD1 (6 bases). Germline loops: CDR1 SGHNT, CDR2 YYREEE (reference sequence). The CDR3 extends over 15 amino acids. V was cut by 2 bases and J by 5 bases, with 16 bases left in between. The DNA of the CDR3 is TGTGCCAGCAGCTTTTCGGGGGGGCGGGGGACTGAAGCTTTCTTT. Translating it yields CASSFSGGRGTEAFF. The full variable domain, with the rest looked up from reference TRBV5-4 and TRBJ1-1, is ETGVTQSPTHLIKTRGQQVTLRCSSQSGHNTVSWYQQALGQGPQFIFQYYREEENGRGNFPPRFSGLQFPNYSSELNVNALELDDSALYLCASSFSGGRGTEAFFGQGTRLTVV.

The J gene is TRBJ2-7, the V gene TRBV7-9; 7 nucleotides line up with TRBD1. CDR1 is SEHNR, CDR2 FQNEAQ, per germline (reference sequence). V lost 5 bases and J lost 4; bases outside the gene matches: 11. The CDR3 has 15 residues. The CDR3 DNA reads TGTGCCAGCAGCGACAACAGGGGATTAGGATACGAGCAGTACTTC. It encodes CASSDNRGLGYEQYF.

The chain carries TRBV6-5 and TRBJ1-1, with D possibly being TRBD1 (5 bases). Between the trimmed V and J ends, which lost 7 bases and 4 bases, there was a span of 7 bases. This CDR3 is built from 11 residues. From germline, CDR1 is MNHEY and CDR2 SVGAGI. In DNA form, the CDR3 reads TGTGCCAGCACAGGGTTCACTGAAGCTTTCTTT. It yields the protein CASTGFTEAFF.

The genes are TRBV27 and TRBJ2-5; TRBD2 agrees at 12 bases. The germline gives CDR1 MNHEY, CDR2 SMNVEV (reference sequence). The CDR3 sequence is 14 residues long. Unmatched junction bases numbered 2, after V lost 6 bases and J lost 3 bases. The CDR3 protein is CASRGLAGKETQYF. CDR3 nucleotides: TGTGCCAGCAGGGGACTAGCGGGCAAAGAGACCCAGTACTTC.

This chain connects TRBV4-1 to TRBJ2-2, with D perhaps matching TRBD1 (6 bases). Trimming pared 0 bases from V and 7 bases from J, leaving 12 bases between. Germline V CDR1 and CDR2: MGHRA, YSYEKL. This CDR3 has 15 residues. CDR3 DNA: TGCGCCAGCAGCCAAGATCATCAGGGGATCGGGGAGCTGTTTTTT. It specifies CASSQDHQGIGELFF.

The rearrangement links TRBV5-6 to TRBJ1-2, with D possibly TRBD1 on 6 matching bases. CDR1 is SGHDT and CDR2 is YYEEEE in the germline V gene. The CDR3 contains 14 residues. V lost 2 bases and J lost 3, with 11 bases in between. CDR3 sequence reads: CASSFQDRDYGYTF. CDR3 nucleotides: TGTGCCAGCAGCTTTCAGGACAGAGACTATGGCTACACCTTC.

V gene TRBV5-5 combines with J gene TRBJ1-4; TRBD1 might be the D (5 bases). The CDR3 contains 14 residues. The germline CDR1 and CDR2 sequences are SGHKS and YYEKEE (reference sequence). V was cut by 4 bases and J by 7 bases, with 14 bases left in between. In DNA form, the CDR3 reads TGTGCCAGCAGCCCCGGGGGGATCACTGAAAAACTGTTTTTT. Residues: CASSPGGITEKLFF.

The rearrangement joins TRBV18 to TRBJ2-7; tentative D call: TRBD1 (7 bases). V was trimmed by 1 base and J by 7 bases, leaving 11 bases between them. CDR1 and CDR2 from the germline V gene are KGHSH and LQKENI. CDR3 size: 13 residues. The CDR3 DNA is TGTGCCAGCTCACCACAGGGGGCGGGGGAGCAGTACTTC. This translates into CASSPQGAGEQYF.

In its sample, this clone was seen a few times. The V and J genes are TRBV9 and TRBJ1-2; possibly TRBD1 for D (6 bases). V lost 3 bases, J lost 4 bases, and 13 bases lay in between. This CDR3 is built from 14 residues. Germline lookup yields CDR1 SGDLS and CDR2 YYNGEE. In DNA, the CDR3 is TGTGCCAGCAGCGGCATTGACAGGCCCTATGGCTACACCTTC. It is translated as CASSGIDRPYGYTF. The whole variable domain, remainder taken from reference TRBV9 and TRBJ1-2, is DSGVTQTPKHLITATGQRVTLRCSPRSGDLSVYWYQQSLDQGLQFLIQYYNGEERAKGNILERFSAQQFPDLHSELNLSSLELGDSALYFCASSGIDRPYGYTFGSGTRLTVV.

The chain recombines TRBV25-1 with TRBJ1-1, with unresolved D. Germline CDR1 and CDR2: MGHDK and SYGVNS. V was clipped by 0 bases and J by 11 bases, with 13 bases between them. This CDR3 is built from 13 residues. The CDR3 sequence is CASSEYDGEKAFF. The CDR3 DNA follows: TGTGCCAGCAGTGAATATGACGGGGAGAAGGCTTTCTTT. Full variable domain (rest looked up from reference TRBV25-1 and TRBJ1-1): EADIYQTPRYLVIGTGKKITLECSQTMGHDKMYWYQQDPGMELHLIHYSYGVNSTEKGDLSSESTVSRIRTEHFPLTLESARPSHTSQYLCASSEYDGEKAFFGQGTRLTVV.

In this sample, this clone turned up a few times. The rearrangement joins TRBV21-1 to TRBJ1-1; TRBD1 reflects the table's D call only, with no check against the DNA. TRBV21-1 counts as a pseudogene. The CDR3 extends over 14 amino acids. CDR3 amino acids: CASSKGQGETEAFF. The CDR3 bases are TGTGCCAGCAGCAAGGGACAGGGTGAGACTGAAGCTTTCTTT.

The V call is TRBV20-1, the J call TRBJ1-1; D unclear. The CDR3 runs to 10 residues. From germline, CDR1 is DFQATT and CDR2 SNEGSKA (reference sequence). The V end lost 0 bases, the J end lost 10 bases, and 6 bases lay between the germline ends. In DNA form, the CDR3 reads TGCAGTGCTAGAGACGGGAGAGCTTTCTTT. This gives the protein CSARDGRAFF.

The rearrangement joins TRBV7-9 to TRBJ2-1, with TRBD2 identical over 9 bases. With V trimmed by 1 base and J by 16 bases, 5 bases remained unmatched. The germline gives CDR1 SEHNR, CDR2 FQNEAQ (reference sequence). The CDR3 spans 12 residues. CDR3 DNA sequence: TGTGCCAGCAGCTTAGTTCCTAGCGGGATTTTCTTC. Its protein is CASSLVPSGIFF.

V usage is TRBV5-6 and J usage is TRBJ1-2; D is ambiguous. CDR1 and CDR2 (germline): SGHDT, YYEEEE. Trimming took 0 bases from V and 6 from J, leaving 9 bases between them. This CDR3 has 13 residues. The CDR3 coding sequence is TGTGCCAGCAGCTTGGTTCCAGTAAATGGCTACACCTTC. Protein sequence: CASSLVPVNGYTF.